This T cell receptor (beta chain) was identified in a study of beta chain features in type 1 diabetes. Study results and limitations: When Type 1 diabetes patients were examined, their TCRB CDR3s proved moderately but significantly shorter in all four CD4+ subsets.

CDR3 length equals 14 residues. The germline V gene has CDR1 SNHLY and CDR2 FYNNEI. Deletions cut 6 bases from V and 6 bases from J, with 14 bases between. On this clone: Its antigen is unidentified.

Expressed TCRB transcripts were sequenced, since all the RNA that had been isolated was reverse transcribed. Method: immunoSEQ multiplex PCR; TCRdb's copy keeps in-frame clones and lacks some. The table shows approximately 730,000 clones, with roughly 13% occurring only once. The sample was naive CD4+ T cells from blood. This clonotype originated in a man between 18 and 35 years old with type 1 diabetes. The V call is TRBV2, the J call TRBJ2-2; D is perhaps TRBD2 (5 bases). CDR3 protein: CASRDRAEAGELFF. Here the CDR3 DNA reads TGTGCCAGCAGGGATCGAGCGGAGGCCGGGGAGCTGTTTTTT.